This TCR beta chain is from a study of blood T cell repertoires in COVID-19. Study-wide background: The analysed material was cDNA or gDNA that came from T cells, B-cell-depleted T cells, or PBMCs.

Original methodology: Amplification from reference gene primers served as the basis for estimated nucleated cell counts. Sequenced by immunoSEQ multiplex PCR; TCRdb stores in-frame clones only, minus some. The DNA gave D and trimming, while V, J and clone size come from that table. The sample contains around 270,000 clones, more than 70% of which appear only once. Deletions cut 2 bases from V and 2 bases from J, with 6 bases between. This CDR3 has 13 amino acids. Germline assignment: CDR1 MNHEY and CDR2 SMNVEV (reference sequence). This chain joins TRBV27 and TRBJ2-5, with unresolved D. This clonotype was sampled from a woman between 50 and 59 years old with acute or convalescent COVID-19. The sequenced sample consisted of peripheral blood. The CDR3 loop reads CASSLQRQETQYF. CDR3 DNA: TGTGCCAGCAGTTTACAGCGTCAAGAGACCCAGTACTTC.